This note documents a single T cell receptor (beta chain) sequence. What it binds is not known. This record belongs to a study of post-analysis software for immune sequencing data. Study context: Relapsing-remitting, secondary progressive and progressive-relapsing multiple sclerosis were all included among the disease courses.

The TCR beta cDNA libraries contained unique molecular identifiers. When about 1 to 11 million T cells were used, they gave about 490,000 cDNA molecules. Each CDR3 protein gets one entry after TCRdb re-called the PCR reads with MiXCR. The sample has about 210,000 distinct CDR3 sequences; approximately 30% are singletons. General study findings and limits: TRBV5-6, TRBV5-1 and TRBV20-1 were among several TRBV segments more frequent in patients than controls. Controls showed significantly higher normalized Chao1 diversity than did multiple sclerosis patients.

The CDR3 has 14 amino acids. Between the trimmed V and J ends, which lost 5 bases and 6 bases, there was a span of 19 bases. The germline V gene has CDR1 DFQATT and CDR2 SNEGSKA (reference sequence). Material: blood. This TCR came from a girl younger than 18 with multiple sclerosis. The chain links TRBV20-1 to TRBJ1-1, with a weak D call TRBD1 (5 bases). The CDR3 DNA reads as TGCAGTGCTTTACCGGGGCCGAGGGATGCTGAAGCTTTCTTT. The encoded protein is CSALPGPRDAEAFF.